Below are 23 T cell receptor beta chains sequenced from a single sample in a study of T-cell reconstitution after alpha-beta-depleted transplantation in children (dated by TCRdb to 2016 to 2018). Receptor libraries were prepared by PCR. TCRdb shows the sequencer as Illumina HiSeq 2500. TCR libraries were prepared with molecular barcoding, using unique molecular identifiers to normalize TCRbeta repertoire quantification. Using fastp at Q25 and MiXCR, TCRdb reprocessed the public reads and kept productive beta chains. Rows matching on CDR3 protein sequence are summarized as one entry with the most common DNA and genes. This sample is represented by 670,000 or so distinct CDR3 sequences; around 13% of them were singletons. The ten largest make up 0.75% to 0.85% of the sample. The meaning of the sample's treatment or condition label: allogeneic hematopoietic cell transplantation with graft depleted of TCRalphabeta T cells and CD19 B cells.

The material was PBMCs, obtained before TCRalphabeta/CD19-depleted stem cell transplant. Receptor source: a girl aged 2-10 years with congenital amegakaryocytic thrombocytopenia, due to receive a stem cell transplant.

J is TRBJ2-1 and V is TRBV11-2, with D unclear. Germline values: CDR1 SGHAT, CDR2 FQNNGV. V shed 2 bases and J shed 1 base, with 12 bases lying between them. The CDR3 is 16 residues long. The CDR3 nucleotides read TGTGCCAGCAGCTTAATGTGGCTAGTTTCCTACAATGAGCAGTTCTTC. It translates to CASSLMWLVSYNEQFF.

The CDR3 DNA sequence: TGTGCCAGCAGTTACCCTTTACTAGCGGGAGGATGGCAGGCTCTGTACGAGCAGTACTTC. It is translated as CASSYPLLAGGWQALYEQYF. The chain links TRBV6-2 or TRBV6-3 to TRBJ2-7; 12 bases fit TRBD2. The J segment lost 4 bases and the V segment lost 2 bases, leaving 18 bases of the junction unmatched. The CDR3 runs to 20 residues. Germline-derived CDR1 and CDR2 are MNHEY and SVGEGT.

The chain has TRBV2 and TRBJ2-3; perhaps D is TRBD1 or TRBD2 (6 bases each). CDR3 length: 15 amino acids. Trimming removed 2 bases from V and 1 base from J, with 10 bases in between. CDR1 and CDR2 (germline): SNHLY, FYNNEI. As DNA, the CDR3 is TGTGCCAGCAGTGAAACCGGGGGCGGCACAGATACGCAGTATTTT. Translating it yields CASSETGGGTDTQYF.

V gene TRBV5-1 combines with J gene TRBJ2-1, with 7 nucleotides matching TRBD1. CDR1 is SGHRS and CDR2 is YFSETQ in the germline V gene. V gave up 4 bases and J gave up 0 bases; unmatched junction bases: 10. The CDR3 totals 17 residues. The CDR3 DNA sequence: TGCGCCAGCAGCCCAGGACAGGTAAGGTCCTCCTACAATGAGCAGTTCTTC. Protein sequence: CASSPGQVRSSYNEQFF.

This clonotype showed up many times. This rearrangement joins TRBV20-1 to TRBJ1-2; D is unresolved. Germline V gene sequence: CDR1 DFQATT, CDR2 SNEGSKA (reference sequence). The CDR3 totals 12 residues. Trimming removed 6 bases at V and 3 bases at J, with 11 bases between. The DNA for the CDR3 is TGCAGTGCGGTCTCGGGAGACTATGGCTACACCTTC. It translates to CSAVSGDYGYTF.

This clonotype was counted many times. CDR3 sequence: CATSSDRGVDQPQHF. Here the CDR3 DNA reads TGTGCCACCAGCAGTGACAGGGGGGTGGATCAGCCCCAGCATTTT. The chain is built from TRBV15 and TRBJ1-5, with TRBD1 matching over 9 bases. Germline values: CDR1 LNHNV, CDR2 YYDKDF (reference sequence). V was clipped by 3 bases and J by 5 bases; unmatched bases: 5. This CDR3 is built from 15 residues.

This clonotype was detected many times. The chain combines TRBV6-5 with TRBJ1-1, with TRBD1 identical over 7 bases. The CDR3 has 16 amino acids. Germline CDR1 is MNHEY and CDR2 is SVGAGI. V shed 4 bases and J 0 bases; nucleotides not matched to a gene: 8. The CDR3 DNA is TGTGCCAGCAGTTTCCCGACGACAGGGATGAACACTGAAGCTTTCTTT. Its translation: CASSFPTTGMNTEAFF.

The table lists this clonotype with many counts. The J gene is TRBJ2-7, the V gene TRBV12-3 or TRBV12-4; weak D call: TRBD1 (5 bases). The CDR3 is 15 residues long. V lost 2 bases to trimming and J lost 3 bases, with 14 bases between them. Here the CDR3 DNA reads TGTGCCAGCAGTTTACCAAGCAGGGTACGCTACGAGCAGTACTTC. Protein product: CASSLPSRVRYEQYF.

The chain links TRBV7-2 to TRBJ2-2; tentative D call: TRBD1 (6 bases). CDR1 is SGHTA, CDR2 FQGNSA, per germline. V was cut by 5 bases and J by 0 bases, with 13 bases left in between. The CDR3 runs to 16 residues. The CDR3: CASSQGTNTNTGELFF. CDR3 in DNA: TGTGCCAGCAGCCAAGGGACAAACACGAACACCGGGGAGCTGTTTTTT.

This clonotype has ten or more counts. This chain uses TRBV5-1 with TRBJ2-1; perhaps TRBD1 as D (6 bases). Germline V gene data show CDR1 as SGHRS and CDR2 as YFSETQ. This CDR3 has 16 amino acids. Between the trimmed V and J ends, which lost 4 bases and 0 bases, there was a span of 14 bases. Here the CDR3 reads CASSIRDRNSYNEQFF. CDR3 sequence (DNA): TGCGCCAGCAGCATTCGAGACAGGAACTCCTACAATGAGCAGTTCTTC.

This clonotype has a handful of counts. The V and J genes are TRBV5-1 and TRBJ2-7; D call uncertain. Germline V CDR1 and CDR2: SGHRS, YFSETQ. This CDR3 is built from 13 residues. Trimming removed 4 bases at V and 5 bases at J, with 13 bases between. CDR3 sequence (DNA): TGCGCCAGCAGCCTCTTGGTAGCCCACGAGCAGTACTTC. The encoded protein is CASSLLVAHEQYF.

In DNA, the CDR3 is TGTGCCACCACACGTGGGGACGGGGAGCTGTTTTTT. Amino acids: CATTRGDGELFF. The chain combines TRBV24-1 with TRBJ2-2; D gene unclear. The CDR3 consists of 12 residues. V was clipped by 8 bases and J by 7 bases, with 10 bases between them. CDR1 is KGHDR, CDR2 SFDVKD, per germline.

Of note for this clonotype: One base away lies a much larger clone, so this may be a sequencing read error. The chain uses TRBV12-3 or TRBV12-4 and TRBJ2-1; D may be TRBD2 (6 bases). V lost 5 bases and J 0 bases, leaving 17 bases between the germline ends. The CDR3 runs 17 residues. The CDR3 loop is CASSLGLPGRSYNEQFF. The CDR3 region has the DNA TGTGCCAGCAGTCTCGGACTACCGGGCCGCTCCTACAATGAGCAGTTCTTC.

This clonotype has just a few counts. The chain has TRBV5-1 and TRBJ2-5; D tentatively fits TRBD1 or TRBD2 (5 bases each). V lost 0 bases to trimming and J lost 4 bases, with 13 bases between them. CDR1 and CDR2 (germline): SGHRS, YFSETQ. This CDR3 has 15 residues. This CDR3 reads CASSLGWDPSETQYF. For the CDR3, the DNA is TGCGCCAGCAGCTTGGGCTGGGACCCCTCAGAGACCCAGTACTTC.

About this clonotype: Just one base apart from a much larger clone, this may be a read error. This chain joins TRBV12-3 or TRBV12-4 and TRBJ2-1; a possible D gene is TRBD1 (7 bases). V lost 7 bases to trimming and J lost 7 bases, with 14 bases between them. The CDR3 is 13 residues long. The DNA for the CDR3 is TGTGCCAGCATTTTTGCAGGGGGGAATGAGCAGTTCTTC. It specifies CASIFAGGNEQFF.

This clonotype has at least ten counts. This rearrangement joins TRBV18 to TRBJ2-1; 7 bases are shared with TRBD2. This CDR3 has 13 residues. Germline V gene data show CDR1 as KGHSH and CDR2 as LQKENI. The V gene end was trimmed by 3 bases and the J gene end by 10 bases; junction bases not matched to a gene: 6. CDR3 in DNA: TGTGCCAGCTCACCCTCGACTAGCTGGGAGCAGTTCTTC. Its protein is CASSPSTSWEQFF.

This clonotype came up a few times. The CDR3 loop is CASSLNPRDEALNTEAFF. CDR3 nucleotides: TGTGCCAGCAGCTTAAATCCCCGAGACGAGGCCCTGAACACTGAAGCTTTCTTT. The chain couples TRBV7-8 to TRBJ1-1; D gene ambiguous. With 2 bases removed from V and 0 bases from J, the gap between germline ends came to 19 bases. The CDR3 runs 18 residues. Germline loops: CDR1 SGHVS, CDR2 FQNEAQ.

In DNA form, the CDR3 reads TGTGCCAGCAGTTTTGTGGCACTCCAGGAAAAACTGTTTTTT. As protein: CASSFVALQEKLFF. The V gene is TRBV28, the J gene TRBJ1-4, with D uncertain. The germline V and J ends were trimmed by 3 bases and 8 bases, with 13 bases remaining between them. The length of the CDR3 is 14 residues. Germline lookup yields CDR1 MDHEN and CDR2 SYDVKM.

This clonotype was counted many times. The chain uses TRBV20-1 and TRBJ2-1, with 10 bases matching TRBD2. The CDR3 covers 15 residues. Germline CDR1 DFQATT, CDR2 SNEGSKA (reference sequence). V was pared by 5 bases and J by 4 bases, with 8 bases of the junction left unmatched. CDR3 DNA sequence: TGCAGTGCTCCCCAAGCGGGAGGGCCGTACAATGAGCAGTTCTTC. It codes for CSAPQAGGPYNEQFF.

This clonotype was observed at least ten times. The genes are TRBV12-3 or TRBV12-4 and TRBJ1-2, with D tentatively TRBD1 (6 bases). V lost 5 bases to trimming and J lost 6 bases, with 19 bases between them. The CDR3 is 15 amino acids. The CDR3 loop reads CASSTSWGARDGYTF. CDR3 DNA sequence: TGTGCCAGCAGTACCTCCTGGGGGGCGAGGGATGGCTACACCTTC.

This clonotype appeared many times. The chain combines TRBV29-1 with TRBJ2-1; D could derive from TRBD1 or TRBD2 (5 bases each). Germline V CDR1 and CDR2: SQVTM, ANQGSEA. Trimming removed 7 bases at V and 6 bases at J, with 13 bases between. The CDR3 is made up of 12 amino acids. The DNA of the CDR3 is TGCAGCGGTGGGACCGCCCTCAATGAGCAGTTCTTC. Encoded protein: CSGGTALNEQFF.

The V call is TRBV7-9, the J call TRBJ2-5; D may be TRBD1 (5 bases). The germline V gene has CDR1 SEHNR and CDR2 FQNEAQ (reference sequence). This CDR3 comprises 14 residues. Trimming removed 4 bases from V and 6 bases from J, with 15 bases in between. The CDR3 region is CASSSVQGRQTQYF. CDR3 DNA: TGTGCCAGCAGCTCAGTCCAGGGAAGGCAGACCCAGTACTTC.

This clonotype showed up many times. This chain uses TRBV5-1 with TRBJ2-7; 7 nucleotides line up with TRBD2. This CDR3 has 15 amino acids. V lost 0 bases, J lost 4 bases, and 7 bases stayed unmatched. Germline V lookup: CDR1 SGHRS, CDR2 YFSETQ. In nucleotides, the CDR3 is TGCGCCAGCAGCTTGGCGGCGGGAGCTTTTTACGAGCAGTACTTC. It encodes CASSLAAGAFYEQYF.